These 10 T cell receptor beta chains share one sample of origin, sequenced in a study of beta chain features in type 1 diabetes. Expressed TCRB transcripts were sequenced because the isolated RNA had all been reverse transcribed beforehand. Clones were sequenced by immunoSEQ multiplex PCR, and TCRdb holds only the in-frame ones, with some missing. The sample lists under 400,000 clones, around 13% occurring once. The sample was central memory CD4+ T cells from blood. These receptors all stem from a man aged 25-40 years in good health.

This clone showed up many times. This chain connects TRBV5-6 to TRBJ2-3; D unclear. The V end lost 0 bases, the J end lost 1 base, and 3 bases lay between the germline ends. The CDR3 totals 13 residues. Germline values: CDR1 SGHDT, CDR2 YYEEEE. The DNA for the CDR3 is TGTGCCAGCAGCTTGGCCGGCACAGATACGCAGTATTTT. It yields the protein CASSLAGTDTQYF.

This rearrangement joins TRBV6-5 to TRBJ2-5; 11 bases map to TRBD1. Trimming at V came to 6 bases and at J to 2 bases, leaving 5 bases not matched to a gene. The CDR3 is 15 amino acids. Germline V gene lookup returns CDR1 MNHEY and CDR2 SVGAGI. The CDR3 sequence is CASSPGQGDQETQYF. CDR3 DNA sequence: TGTGCCAGCAGCCCGGGACAGGGGGATCAAGAGACCCAGTACTTC.

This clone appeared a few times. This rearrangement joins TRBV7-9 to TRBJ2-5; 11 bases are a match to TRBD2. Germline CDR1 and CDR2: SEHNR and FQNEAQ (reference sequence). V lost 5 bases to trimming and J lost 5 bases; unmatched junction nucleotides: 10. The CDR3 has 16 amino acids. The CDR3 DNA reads TGTGCCAGCAGCCCGGGGACTAGCGGTCTGGGTGAGACCCAGTACTTC. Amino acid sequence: CASSPGTSGLGETQYF.

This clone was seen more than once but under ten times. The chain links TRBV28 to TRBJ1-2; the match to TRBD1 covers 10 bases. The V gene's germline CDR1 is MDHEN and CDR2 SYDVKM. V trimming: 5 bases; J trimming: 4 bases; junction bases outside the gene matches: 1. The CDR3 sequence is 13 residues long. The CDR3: CASSRTGGYGYTF. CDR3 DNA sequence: TGTGCCAGCAGTCGGACAGGGGGCTATGGCTACACCTTC.

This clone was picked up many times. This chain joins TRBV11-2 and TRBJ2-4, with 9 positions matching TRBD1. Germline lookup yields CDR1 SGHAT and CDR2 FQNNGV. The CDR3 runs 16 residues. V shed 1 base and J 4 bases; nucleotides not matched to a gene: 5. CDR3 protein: CASSLGQGVTKNIQYF. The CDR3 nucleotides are TGTGCCAGCAGCTTAGGACAGGGGGTAACAAAAAACATTCAGTACTTC.

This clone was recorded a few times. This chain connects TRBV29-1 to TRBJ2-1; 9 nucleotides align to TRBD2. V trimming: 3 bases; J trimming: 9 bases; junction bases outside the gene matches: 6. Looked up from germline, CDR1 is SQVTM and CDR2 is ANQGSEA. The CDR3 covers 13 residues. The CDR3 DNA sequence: TGCAGCGTTGACGCGGGAGGGGGTGGTGAGCAGTTCTTC. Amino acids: CSVDAGGGGEQFF.

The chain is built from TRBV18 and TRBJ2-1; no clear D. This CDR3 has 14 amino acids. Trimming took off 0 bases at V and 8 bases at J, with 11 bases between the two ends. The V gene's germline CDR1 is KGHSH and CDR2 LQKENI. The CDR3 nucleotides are TGTGCCAGCTCACCACCCGCCGGGTGGGATGAGCAGTTCTTC. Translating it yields CASSPPAGWDEQFF.

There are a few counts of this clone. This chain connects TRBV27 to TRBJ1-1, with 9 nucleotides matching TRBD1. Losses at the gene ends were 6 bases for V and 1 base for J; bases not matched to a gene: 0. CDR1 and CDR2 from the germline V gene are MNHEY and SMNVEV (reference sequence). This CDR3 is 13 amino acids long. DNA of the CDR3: TGTGCCAGCAGGGGACAGGGGAACACTGAAGCTTTCTTT. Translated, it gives CASRGQGNTEAFF.

Here the CDR3 DNA reads TGTGCCAGCAGTGAAGCTCTCCAACCGGGACTAAGCACAGATACGCAGTATTTT. It specifies CASSEALQPGLSTDTQYF. The gene calls are TRBV2 and TRBJ2-3; 7 positions agree with TRBD2. Looked up from germline, CDR1 is SNHLY and CDR2 is FYNNEI. The V and J ends lost 0 bases and 0 bases, in that order; junction bases with no gene match: 9. This CDR3 is built from 18 residues.

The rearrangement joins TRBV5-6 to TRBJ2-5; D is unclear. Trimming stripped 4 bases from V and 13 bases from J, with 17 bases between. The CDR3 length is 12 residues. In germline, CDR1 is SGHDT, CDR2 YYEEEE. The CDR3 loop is CASSPVSPPGYF. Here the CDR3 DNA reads TGTGCCAGCAGCCCCGTGTCGCCTCCGGGGTACTTC.